The 29 T cell receptor beta chains below all came from one sample that was sequenced in a study of blood T cell repertoires in COVID-19. Sequenced by immunoSEQ multiplex PCR; TCRdb stores in-frame clones only, minus some. The sample lists some 130,000 clones; approximately 89% were seen once. The sequencing input was peripheral blood. The receptors derive from a human donor in a cohort sampled during active COVID-19.

The chain combines TRBV7-8 with TRBJ2-7; 9 bases line up with TRBD2. The CDR3 length is 16 residues. With V trimmed by 2 bases and J by 4 bases, 9 bases remained unmatched. CDR1 and CDR2 (germline): SGHVS, FQNEAQ. The CDR3 protein is CASSLPRRGGSYEQYF. DNA for the CDR3: TGTGCCAGCAGCTTACCCCGGCGGGGGGGCTCGTACGAGCAGTACTTC.

The V gene is TRBV5-1, the J gene TRBJ1-1, with D possibly matching TRBD1 (5 bases). The CDR3 covers 14 residues. Deletions cut 2 bases from V and 6 bases from J, with 14 bases between. The germline CDR1 and CDR2 sequences are SGHRS and YFSETQ. This chain's CDR3 is CASSFRGDTSEAFF. In nucleotides, the CDR3 is TGCGCCAGCAGCTTCCGGGGGGATACTTCTGAAGCTTTCTTT.

About this clone: Different DNA sequences within this sample yield the same CDR3. The chain uses TRBV7-9 and TRBJ2-5; D gene ambiguous. The CDR3 is 11 residues long. Germline values: CDR1 SEHNR, CDR2 FQNEAQ (reference sequence). The V end was cut by 6 bases, the J end by 2 bases, with 4 bases between. As DNA, the CDR3 is TGTGCCAGCAGTCCTCAAGAGACCCAGTACTTC. Translating it yields CASSPQETQYF.

The chain carries TRBV4-3 and TRBJ2-2, with TRBD1 identical over 11 bases. This CDR3 contains 16 residues. Germline values: CDR1 LGHNA, CDR2 YSLEER. Trimming cost V 0 bases and J 4 bases; bases outside gene matches: 1. CDR3 protein: CASSQEGQGGTGELFF. The CDR3 DNA is TGCGCCAGCAGCCAAGAGGGACAGGGGGGCACCGGGGAGCTGTTTTTT.

CDR3 sequence reads: CASSISSVADTQYF. The CDR3 nucleotides are TGTGCCAGTAGTATTTCTAGCGTAGCCGATACGCAGTATTTT. J is TRBJ2-3 and V is TRBV19, with a tentative D call TRBD2 (6 bases). This CDR3 comprises 14 residues. V gave up 3 bases and J gave up 6 bases, with 13 bases separating them. Germline lookup yields CDR1 LNHDA and CDR2 SQIVND (reference sequence).

This clone has more than one count but fewer than ten. The J gene is TRBJ2-3, the V gene TRBV5-1; 8 nucleotides align to TRBD2. The CDR3 is 15 residues long. CDR1 and CDR2 (germline): SGHRS, YFSETQ. V dropped 1 base and J dropped 4; count of bases not matched to a gene: 5. The CDR3 region has the DNA TGCGCCAGCAGCTTGACTAGCGGAGACTCAGATACGCAGTATTTT. Translation: CASSLTSGDSDTQYF.

The J gene is TRBJ2-7, the V gene TRBV4-3; the match to TRBD1 covers 7 bases. This CDR3 has 15 amino acids. CDR1 and CDR2 from the germline V gene are LGHNA and YSLEER. Trimming took 0 bases from V and 3 from J; bases not matched to a gene: 5. The CDR3 DNA follows: TGCGCCAGCAGCCAAGAGCCAGGGGGAAGCTACGAGCAGTACTTC. As protein: CASSQEPGGSYEQYF.

This clone was recorded once. A far more abundant clone sits one base away, making this likely a read error. V and J are TRBV2 and TRBJ1-1, with D maybe TRBD1 (5 bases). The CDR3 loop spans 12 amino acids. Germline V gene sequence: CDR1 SNHLY, CDR2 FYNNEI. Trimming removed 6 bases at V and 1 base at J, with 6 bases between. The CDR3 coding sequence is TGTGCCAGCAGAACAGGGAACACTGAAGCTTTCTTT. Residues: CASRTGNTEAFF.

In the case of this clone: Different DNA sequences within this sample yield the same CDR3. J is TRBJ1-5 and V is TRBV12-3 or TRBV12-4; D call uncertain. Trimming left V 0 bases short and J 2 bases short, with 2 bases between. The CDR3 runs 13 residues. The CDR3 sequence is CASSLAGNQPQHF. CDR3 bases: TGTGCCAGCAGTTTAGCCGGCAATCAGCCCCAGCATTTT.

The V call is TRBV6-6, the J call TRBJ2-7; 9 bases fit TRBD1. V shed 4 bases and J 4 bases; nucleotides not matched to a gene: 8. The CDR3 loop spans 15 amino acids. Germline V gene sequence: CDR1 MNHNY, CDR2 SVGAGI (reference sequence). The CDR3 loop reads CASSSGQGRPYEQYF. The CDR3, as DNA: TGTGCCAGCAGTTCGGGACAGGGAAGACCATACGAGCAGTACTTC.

V gene TRBV5-3 combines with J gene TRBJ1-5, with 11 bases aligning to TRBD1. TRBV5-3 is an ORF; its function is uncertain. The CDR3 is made up of 18 amino acids. With V trimmed by 4 bases and J by 1 base, 10 bases remained unmatched. CDR3 amino acids: CARSPRTGGRGSNQPQHF. DNA of the CDR3: TGTGCCAGAAGCCCCAGGACAGGGGGCAGAGGGAGCAATCAGCCCCAGCATTTT.

The rearrangement uses TRBV29-1 and TRBJ2-7; 9 bases line up with TRBD1. Germline V gene sequence: CDR1 SQVTM, CDR2 ANQGSEA. The J segment lost 3 bases and the V segment lost 4 bases, leaving 4 bases of the junction unmatched. This CDR3 has 13 amino acids. CDR3 bases: TGCAGCGTTGTGGGACAGGGTGTCTACGAGCAGTACGTC. Translation: CSVVGQGVYEQYV.

The rearrangement uses TRBV27 and TRBJ2-1, with D unresolved. CDR3 size: 13 residues. The germline CDR1 and CDR2 sequences are MNHEY and SMNVEV (reference sequence). The V end lost 3 bases, the J end lost 7 bases, and 10 bases lay between the germline ends. CDR3 in DNA: TGTGCCAGCAGTTTTTATGGCCCGAATGAGCAGTTCTTC. Its protein product is CASSFYGPNEQFF.

This clone came up once. The rearrangement joins TRBV24-1 to TRBJ1-2, with D unresolved. Germline-derived CDR1 and CDR2 are KGHDR and SFDVKD. This CDR3 contains 14 residues. V lost 3 bases and J lost 8, with 15 bases in between. The CDR3 sequence: CATSDPPPGTGYTF. The CDR3 DNA follows: TGTGCCACCAGTGATCCACCCCCCGGTACGGGCTACACCTTC.

This clone was picked up one time. The rearrangement uses TRBV10-2 and TRBJ1-1; no definite D call. Per the germline V gene, CDR1 is WSHSY and CDR2 is SAAADI. V lost 3 bases and J 3 bases, leaving 5 bases between the germline ends. The CDR3 spans 12 residues. The CDR3, as DNA: TGCGCCAGCAGTGACGGTTACACTGAAGCTTTCTTT. Amino acid sequence: CASSDGYTEAFF.

The chain has TRBV2 and TRBJ2-2; 11 bases line up with TRBD2. There are 15 residues in the CDR3. V lost 6 bases, J lost 6 bases, and 6 bases stayed unmatched. Germline loops: CDR1 SNHLY, CDR2 FYNNEI. The CDR3 here is CASRVAGGLAGELFF. CDR3 bases: TGTGCCAGCAGGGTAGCGGGGGGGCTAGCCGGGGAGCTGTTTTTT.

The chain recombines TRBV5-5 with TRBJ1-1; D remains unclear. The germline V gene has CDR1 SGHKS and CDR2 YYEKEE (reference sequence). The CDR3 has 12 residues. The V end was cut by 2 bases, the J end by 3 bases, with 5 bases between. CDR3 DNA sequence: TGTGCCAGCAGCTTTCGGGACACTGAAGCTTTCTTT. This sequence encodes CASSFRDTEAFF.

The chain combines TRBV5-1 with TRBJ2-1, with 7 bases identical to TRBD2. The CDR3 is 17 amino acids. The ends lost 2 bases at V and 0 bases at J; junction bases unmatched: 8. Looked up from germline, CDR1 is SGHRS and CDR2 is YFSETQ. The CDR3 bases are TGCGCCAGCAGCTTAACCCTAAGCGGGGACTCCTACAATGAGCAGTTCTTC. The encoded protein is CASSLTLSGDSYNEQFF.

The CDR3 sequence: CASSLDRNHYGYTF. The CDR3, as DNA: TGTGCCAGCAGCTTAGACAGGAATCATTATGGCTACACCTTC. This chain uses TRBV13 with TRBJ1-2; perhaps TRBD1 as D (5 bases). Germline V CDR1 and CDR2: PRHDT, FYEKMQ (reference sequence). The CDR3 covers 14 residues. V was pared by 1 base and J by 5 bases, with 11 bases between.

The chain links TRBV6-1 to TRBJ1-1; 7 nucleotides line up with TRBD1. CDR1 is MNHNS, CDR2 SASEGT, per germline. J gave up 3 bases and V 2 bases, and 15 bases lay outside the gene matches. The CDR3 extends over 18 amino acids. Here the CDR3 DNA reads TGTGCCAGCAGTGAACTTTGGGGGGTGAGTACAGGGGACACTGAAGCTTTCTTT. Its protein product is CASSELWGVSTGDTEAFF.

CDR3 nucleotide sequence: TGCGCCAGCAGCCAAGACGTGGGAGGAATTAACTATGGCTACACCTTC. The encoded protein is CASSQDVGGINYGYTF. V is TRBV4-1 and J is TRBJ1-2; no clear D. The CDR3 length is 16 residues. Germline loops: CDR1 MGHRA, CDR2 YSYEKL. With 0 bases removed from V and 1 base from J, the gap between germline ends came to 12 bases.

The chain couples TRBV5-1 to TRBJ1-1, with TRBD1 identical over 8 bases. V was pared by 3 bases and J by 2 bases, with 6 bases of the junction left unmatched. The CDR3 sequence is 15 residues long. The germline gives CDR1 SGHRS, CDR2 YFSETQ. The CDR3 nucleotides read TGCGCCAGCAGCTGGCCGGGACAGGTTAACACTGAAGCTTTCTTT. This sequence encodes CASSWPGQVNTEAFF.

This clone was seen only a few times. V usage is TRBV20-1 and J usage is TRBJ2-1; D unclear. The CDR3 loop spans 10 amino acids. Per germline, CDR1 DFQATT and CDR2 SNEGSKA (reference sequence). With 3 bases removed from V and 7 bases from J, the gap between germline ends came to 4 bases. CDR3 amino acids: CSASRNEQFF. The CDR3 bases are TGCAGTGCTAGCAGGAATGAGCAGTTCTTC.

For this clone: Other DNA sequences in the same sample also yield this CDR3. The chain is built from TRBV30 and TRBJ1-1, with D possibly TRBD1 on 5 matching bases. The CDR3 spans 15 residues. V dropped 0 bases and J dropped 0 bases, with 11 bases sitting between them. Germline V gene sequence: CDR1 GTSNPN, CDR2 SVGIG (reference sequence). Here the CDR3 DNA reads TGTGCCTGGAGTGTACGAAGGGGAATGAACACTGAAGCTTTCTTT. Translated: CAWSVRRGMNTEAFF.

This clone occurred a few times. The genes are TRBV7-9 and TRBJ1-1; possible D gene TRBD1, 5 bases. The CDR3 spans 12 residues. Trimming took 10 bases from V and 4 from J, leaving 13 bases between them. From germline, CDR1 is SEHNR and CDR2 FQNEAQ (reference sequence). CDR3 DNA sequence: TGTGCCATCCTTCAGGGTTCCACTGAAGCTTTCTTT. Translation gives CAILQGSTEAFF.

V gene TRBV11-2 combines with J gene TRBJ2-1, with 10 bases lining up with TRBD2. Losses at the gene ends were 0 bases for V and 12 bases for J; bases not matched to a gene: 5. Germline CDR1 reads SGHAT; CDR2 reads FQNNGV. The length of the CDR3 is 14 residues. The CDR3 spells CASSLDPSGRAQFF. CDR3 DNA: TGTGCCAGCAGCTTAGATCCTAGCGGGAGAGCGCAGTTCTTC.

This clone was counted once. The DNA of the CDR3 is TGCGCCAGCAGCTTGGCCAGGGGACGTGAAAAACTGTTTTTT. As protein: CASSLARGREKLFF. The chain links TRBV5-1 to TRBJ1-4, with D tentatively TRBD1 (6 bases). V dropped 0 bases and J dropped 7 bases, with 10 bases sitting between them. The CDR3 has 14 residues. Germline V gene data show CDR1 as SGHRS and CDR2 as YFSETQ.

J is TRBJ1-4 and V is TRBV4-3, with 9 nucleotides matching TRBD1. Per germline, CDR1 LGHNA and CDR2 YSLEER. V trimming: 0 bases; J trimming: 8 bases; junction bases outside the gene matches: 4. The CDR3 is made up of 15 amino acids. The CDR3 spells CASSQDDRGREKLFF. CDR3 in DNA: TGCGCCAGCAGCCAAGACGACAGGGGGAGGGAAAAACTGTTTTTT.

This chain joins TRBV27 and TRBJ1-1; D remains unclear. Germline CDR1 is MNHEY and CDR2 is SMNVEV (reference sequence). This CDR3 contains 14 residues. The V and J ends lost 0 bases and 5 bases respectively, with 10 bases between them. DNA for the CDR3: TGTGCCAGCAGTTTATCTGGCAGAGGAACTGAAGCTTTCTTT. Translated, it gives CASSLSGRGTEAFF.